A single sample gave rise to the 28 T cell receptor beta chains below, sequenced in a study of identifying expanded T cells in peripheral blood (dated 2019 in TCRdb). The library was generated by the immunoSEQ multiplex PCR assay. Drawn from immuneACCESS, this table holds only the in-frame rearrangements with V and J called that TCRdb kept. Clones are partly lost; checked studies trace under half to an unresolved V gene and leave the rest unexplained. Here the sample has 100,000 or so clones; around 90% occur a single time. The biggest ten clones account for less than 7% of the sample. Source material: blood. Receptors were obtained from a person aged 18 to 75 in good health.

This sequence joins TRBV13 and TRBJ1-2; D might be TRBD1 (5 bases). The CDR3 runs 14 residues. Trimming removed 4 bases from V and 4 bases from J, with 13 bases in between. In germline, CDR1 is PRHDT, CDR2 FYEKMQ (reference sequence). In DNA form, the CDR3 reads TGTGCCAGCAGCTCCAGGGTAGCCAGCTATGGCTACACCTTC. This encodes CASSSRVASYGYTF.

This clone was found once. V gene TRBV7-9 combines with J gene TRBJ2-7, with 7 bases lining up with TRBD2. Losses at the gene ends were 8 bases for V and 1 base for J; bases not matched to a gene: 8. The V gene's germline CDR1 is SEHNR and CDR2 FQNEAQ (reference sequence). The CDR3 spans 14 residues. The CDR3 reads CASGSELASYEQYF. CDR3 in DNA: TGTGCCAGCGGGTCGGAACTAGCGTCCTACGAGCAGTACTTC. Full variable domain (rest looked up from reference TRBV7-9 and TRBJ2-7): DTGVSQNPRHKITKRGQNVTFRCDPISEHNRLYWYRQTLGQGPEFLTYFQNEAQLEKSRLLSDRFSAERPKGSFSTLEIQRTEQGDSAMYLCASGSELASYEQYFGPGTRLTVT.

This chain uses TRBV6-5 with TRBJ2-1; 9 bases line up with TRBD1. Germline values: CDR1 MNHEY, CDR2 SVGAGI. V trimming: 4 bases; J trimming: 10 bases; junction bases outside the gene matches: 8. The CDR3 extends over 14 amino acids. CDR3 in amino acids: CASSFGTGLKEQFF. The CDR3 DNA sequence: TGTGCCAGCAGTTTCGGGACAGGGCTAAAGGAGCAGTTCTTC.

The chain uses TRBV2 and TRBJ2-2; D is possibly TRBD2 (5 bases). Germline loops: CDR1 SNHLY, CDR2 FYNNEI. The CDR3 totals 14 residues. V lost 6 bases and J lost 6, with 14 bases in between. For the CDR3, the DNA is TGTGCCAGCAGCTCAACGGGGAGTTCCGGGGAGCTGTTTTTT. It yields the protein CASSSTGSSGELFF.

This chain links TRBV5-1 with TRBJ2-1; TRBD2 is a possible D gene (6 bases). The germline V and J ends were trimmed by 8 bases and 8 bases, with 23 bases remaining between them. The CDR3 spans 15 residues. Germline CDR1 SGHRS, CDR2 YFSETQ. The CDR3 nucleotides are TGCGCCAGTTCCCGCGGGGTCTGGCAGGAAGATGAGCAGTTCTTC. This codes for CASSRGVWQEDEQFF.

This clone was detected only once. The chain links TRBV2 to TRBJ1-6; D remains ambiguous. Trimming shortened V by 7 bases and J by 2 bases, and 12 bases separated the two germline ends. From germline, CDR1 is SNHLY and CDR2 FYNNEI. This CDR3 is built from 15 residues. Here the CDR3 reads CASTEGRTYNSPLHF. CDR3 in DNA: TGTGCCAGCACTGAGGGAAGGACCTATAATTCACCCCTCCACTTT.

V gene TRBV6-5 combines with J gene TRBJ2-1, with TRBD2 identical over 11 bases. CDR1 and CDR2 from the germline V gene are MNHEY and SVGAGI. CDR3 length: 15 residues. V dropped 5 bases and J dropped 4; count of bases not matched to a gene: 4. In DNA form, the CDR3 reads TGTGCCAGCAGTATAGTAGCGGGGGGGTACAATGAGCAGTTCTTC. Its translation: CASSIVAGGYNEQFF.

For the CDR3, the DNA is TGTGCCAGCAGCTTAGCGGGGGGATACACAGATACGCAGTATTTT. Its translation is CASSLAGGYTDTQYF. The chain carries TRBV7-3 and TRBJ2-3; 8 bases are shared with TRBD2. Germline-derived CDR1 and CDR2 are SGHTA and FQGTGA. This CDR3 is built from 15 residues. The V and J ends lost 2 bases and 2 bases, in that order; junction bases with no gene match: 3.

The chain combines TRBV6-6 with TRBJ2-7; TRBD1 matches 8 bases. The CDR3 sequence is 14 residues long. Trimming took 6 bases from V and 5 from J; bases not matched to a gene: 9. The germline CDR1 and CDR2 sequences are MNHNY and SVGAGI (reference sequence). The DNA for the CDR3 is TGTGCCAGCAGCGACAGGGGTCTTAAGAACGAGCAGTACTTC. It codes for CASSDRGLKNEQYF.

The genes are TRBV7-2 and TRBJ2-3, with 15 bases identical to TRBD2. With V trimmed by 0 bases and J by 4 bases, 2 bases remained unmatched. Germline V gene sequence: CDR1 SGHTA, CDR2 FQGNSA. This CDR3 has 17 residues. DNA for the CDR3: TGTGCCAGCAGCTTAGCCGGGACTAGCGGGGGGTCAGATACGCAGTATTTT. Its protein is CASSLAGTSGGSDTQYF.

J is TRBJ1-2 and V is TRBV5-1, with D perhaps TRBD1 (6 bases). Trimming removed 4 bases at V and 8 bases at J, with 21 bases between. Germline CDR1 reads SGHRS; CDR2 reads YFSETQ. This CDR3 comprises 15 residues. The CDR3 region has the DNA TGCGCCAGCAGCACTGCAACAGGGCGAGAGGAAGGCTACACCTTC. Translated: CASSTATGREEGYTF.

The chain has TRBV13 and TRBJ2-1; D gene ambiguous. Germline loops: CDR1 PRHDT, CDR2 FYEKMQ (reference sequence). CDR3 length: 14 amino acids. Trimming shortened V by 2 bases and J by 1 base, and 6 bases separated the two germline ends. The CDR3 coding sequence is TGTGCCAGCAGCTTACTCGGGTCCTACAATGAGCAGTTCTTC. Protein product: CASSLLGSYNEQFF. The full variable domain, in which reference TRBV13 and TRBJ2-1 provide the parts outside the CDR3, is AAGVIQSPRHLIKEKRETATLKCYPIPRHDTVYWYQQGPGQDPQFLISFYEKMQSDKGSIPDRFSAQQFSDYHSELNMSSLELGDSALYFCASSLLGSYNEQFFGPGTRLTVL.

The rearrangement links TRBV7-2 to TRBJ1-2; D gene uncertain. Germline V gene sequence: CDR1 SGHTA, CDR2 FQGNSA. Trimming shortened V by 3 bases and J by 7 bases, and 12 bases separated the two germline ends. This CDR3 has 13 residues. The CDR3: CASSLGTRLGYTF. In DNA, the CDR3 is TGTGCCAGCAGCTTGGGCACTAGGCTTGGCTACACCTTC.

The chain carries TRBV6-5 and TRBJ2-5; D call uncertain. Trimming shortened V by 0 bases and J by 0 bases, and 5 bases separated the two germline ends. The CDR3 extends over 14 amino acids. The germline V gene encodes CDR1 MNHEY and CDR2 SVGAGI. The CDR3 protein is CASSYSGNQETQYF. CDR3 DNA sequence: TGTGCCAGCAGTTACTCGGGGAACCAAGAGACCCAGTACTTC.

V is TRBV5-4 and J is TRBJ2-2; TRBD1 matches at 7 bases. There are 18 residues in the CDR3. Germline CDR1 SGHNT, CDR2 YYREEE (reference sequence). V shed 2 bases and J 6 bases; nucleotides not matched to a gene: 16. CDR3 amino acids: CASSLGPGGVGAPGELFF. CDR3 DNA: TGTGCCAGCAGCTTAGGGCCAGGGGGTGTAGGGGCACCCGGGGAGCTGTTTTTT.

The V and J genes are TRBV2 and TRBJ2-7; a possible D gene is TRBD1 (5 bases). Germline CDR1 and CDR2: SNHLY and FYNNEI. Trimming removed 8 bases at V and 6 bases at J, with 8 bases between. This CDR3 spans 10 amino acids. CDR3: CASERGEQYF. In DNA form, the CDR3 reads TGTGCCAGCGAAAGGGGCGAGCAGTACTTC.

V and J are TRBV7-9 and TRBJ1-1; perhaps TRBD1 as D (5 bases). The CDR3 loop spans 15 amino acids. Germline loops: CDR1 SEHNR, CDR2 FQNEAQ (reference sequence). Trimming removed 3 bases at V and 1 base at J, with 12 bases between. CDR3 in amino acids: CASSFIMGGNTEAFF. The CDR3 nucleotides read TGTGCCAGCAGCTTTATTATGGGGGGGAACACTGAAGCTTTCTTT.

This chain links TRBV5-1 with TRBJ2-7; D is uncertain. V lost 3 bases and J 0 bases, leaving 4 bases between the germline ends. This CDR3 spans 12 amino acids. Germline-derived CDR1 and CDR2 are SGHRS and YFSETQ. In DNA form, the CDR3 reads TGCGCCAGCAGCTGGAACTCCTACGAGCAGTACTTC. The encoded protein is CASSWNSYEQYF.

The chain has TRBV29-1 and TRBJ2-5, with D perhaps matching TRBD2 (5 bases). CDR1 is SQVTM and CDR2 is ANQGSEA in the germline V gene. V lost 7 bases and J 4 bases, leaving 13 bases between the germline ends. This CDR3 is built from 12 residues. The CDR3 protein is CSGHGEGETQYF. In DNA form, the CDR3 reads TGCAGCGGACATGGCGAGGGAGAGACCCAGTACTTC.

The chain recombines TRBV10-3 with TRBJ2-6; possible D gene TRBD2, 6 bases. Germline V gene sequence: CDR1 ENHRY, CDR2 SYGVKD. V dropped 4 bases and J dropped 1 base, with 14 bases sitting between them. This CDR3 region has 17 residues. In DNA form, the CDR3 reads TGTGCCATCAGTGCGGAGGGGCAGGGATCTGGGGCCAACGTCCTGACTTTC. Translation: CAISAEGQGSGANVLTF.

V usage is TRBV18 and J usage is TRBJ1-2, with TRBD1 as a possible D gene (5 bases). Trimming pared 1 base from V and 3 bases from J, leaving 15 bases between. Germline values: CDR1 KGHSH, CDR2 LQKENI. This CDR3 contains 16 residues. The CDR3 sequence is CASSPLTANGDYGYTF. For the CDR3, the DNA is TGTGCCAGCTCACCACTGACAGCTAATGGGGACTATGGCTACACCTTC.

V usage is TRBV2 and J usage is TRBJ1-6; D remains ambiguous. V dropped 6 bases and J dropped 8 bases, with 11 bases sitting between them. CDR3 length: 13 amino acids. The V gene's germline CDR1 is SNHLY and CDR2 FYNNEI. Here the CDR3 DNA reads TGTGCCAGCAGAGCCGAAAGTGATTCACCCCTCCACTTT. Translated: CASRAESDSPLHF. The full variable domain, with the rest looked up from reference TRBV2 and TRBJ1-6, is EPEVTQTPSHQVTQMGQEVILRCVPISNHLYFYWYRQILGQKVEFLVSFYNNEISEKSEIFDDQFSVERPDGSNFTLKIRSTKLEDSAMYFCASRAESDSPLHFGNGTRLTVT.

This chain uses TRBV30 with TRBJ2-5; 8 nucleotides align to TRBD2. This CDR3 has 14 amino acids. Looked up from germline, CDR1 is GTSNPN and CDR2 is SVGIG (reference sequence). J was trimmed by 5 bases and V by 3 bases; bases with no gene match: 8. Written as DNA, the CDR3 is TGTGCCTGGAGCCTTAGCGGGACCTGGGAGACCCAGTACTTC. Protein: CAWSLSGTWETQYF.

The chain has TRBV5-1 and TRBJ2-7, with D possibly being TRBD1 (5 bases). Per germline, CDR1 SGHRS and CDR2 YFSETQ. The CDR3 has 13 residues. V lost 0 bases and J lost 3, with 7 bases in between. CDR3 nucleotides: TGCGCCAGCAGCTTGGGACAGCACTACGAGCAGTACTTC. This codes for CASSLGQHYEQYF.

The chain employs TRBV5-4 and TRBJ2-5, with D unresolved. The germline gives CDR1 SGHNT, CDR2 YYREEE (reference sequence). V lost 2 bases and J lost 1, with 12 bases in between. The CDR3 is made up of 15 amino acids. The CDR3 loop reads CASSFGSSGQETQYF. DNA of the CDR3: TGTGCCAGCAGCTTCGGTAGTTCTGGCCAAGAGACCCAGTACTTC.

In this sample, this clone turned up once. V gene TRBV5-4 combines with J gene TRBJ2-3; D ambiguous. CDR1 SGHNT and CDR2 YYREEE come from the germline V gene (reference sequence). V was shortened by 3 bases and J by 5 bases, with 16 bases between the two germline ends. The CDR3 sequence is 15 residues long. CDR3 in amino acids: CASSSEYLIGDTQYF. CDR3 in DNA: TGTGCCAGCAGCTCCGAATACCTCATCGGAGATACGCAGTATTTT.

This clone has only one observation. V is TRBV18 and J is TRBJ2-6; D perhaps matches TRBD2 (6 bases). CDR3 length: 17 amino acids. The V gene's germline CDR1 is KGHSH and CDR2 LQKENI. Trimming took off 3 bases at V and 0 bases at J, with 12 bases between the two ends. CDR3 protein: CASSPRGGDSGANVLTF. CDR3 coding DNA: TGTGCCAGCTCACCCAGAGGAGGGGACTCTGGGGCCAACGTCCTGACTTTC.

The J gene is TRBJ1-1, the V gene TRBV30; D not certain. This CDR3 has 15 residues. Per germline, CDR1 GTSNPN and CDR2 SVGIG (reference sequence). V lost 5 bases, J lost 2 bases, and 18 bases lay in between. The CDR3 sequence is CAWDKEGGGNTEAFF. The DNA for the CDR3 is TGTGCCTGGGACAAAGAGGGAGGCGGCAACACTGAAGCTTTCTTT.